These 20 T cell receptor beta chains originate from one sample sequenced in a study of blood T cell repertoires in COVID-19. Repertoires were generated with immunoSEQ multiplex PCR, while TCRdb's copy carries only in-frame clones and drops some. Here the sample spans 95,000 to 120,000 clones, around nine tenths being singletons. The specimen sequenced was peripheral blood. The receptors here all came from a woman in her 70s who had recovered from COVID-19.

The CDR3 reads CASSFTTGGTEAFF. CDR3 coding DNA: TGTGCCAGCAGCTTCACTACAGGTGGCACTGAAGCTTTCTTT. The chain uses TRBV7-2 and TRBJ1-1; D perhaps matches TRBD1 (5 bases). Germline loops: CDR1 SGHTA, CDR2 FQGNSA. CDR3 length: 14 amino acids. Trimming took 3 bases from V and 4 from J, leaving 12 bases between them.

The V and J genes are TRBV18 and TRBJ2-2, with 8 bases fitting TRBD2. Germline-derived CDR1 and CDR2 are KGHSH and LQKENI. Trimming cost V 0 bases and J 6 bases; bases outside gene matches: 3. CDR3 length equals 15 residues. CDR3 amino acids: CASSPPSGGAGELFF. In DNA form, the CDR3 reads TGTGCCAGCTCACCACCCTCGGGAGGGGCCGGGGAGCTGTTTTTT.

The chain is built from TRBV13 and TRBJ2-7; perhaps TRBD2 as D (6 bases). CDR3 length: 17 residues. The germline CDR1 and CDR2 sequences are PRHDT and FYEKMQ (reference sequence). V lost 5 bases, J lost 4 bases, and 24 bases lay in between. CDR3 DNA sequence: TGTGCCAGCAGCCGCCCCCAAGGGACTGGGGGGTGGTACGAGCAGTACTTC. Translating gives CASSRPQGTGGWYEQYF.

This chain connects TRBV7-9 to TRBJ2-3; 7 nucleotides match TRBD2. Germline CDR1 reads SEHNR; CDR2 reads FQNEAQ (reference sequence). CDR3 length: 17 amino acids. V was pared by 4 bases and J by 3 bases, with 13 bases of the junction left unmatched. CDR3 sequence reads: CASSSGSGGVETDTQYF. In DNA form, the CDR3 reads TGTGCCAGCAGCTCAGGGTCGGGAGGCGTTGAGACAGATACGCAGTATTTT.

The chain joins TRBV28 to TRBJ2-1; D not resolved. Germline loops: CDR1 MDHEN, CDR2 SYDVKM. V dropped 6 bases and J dropped 12 bases, with 15 bases sitting between them. This CDR3 is built from 12 residues. The CDR3 region is CASRPPGLLQFF. The CDR3 DNA sequence: TGTGCCAGCAGGCCCCCGGGTTTGCTGCAGTTCTTC.

V is TRBV28 and J is TRBJ2-3, with 8 bases that match TRBD2. J was trimmed by 3 bases and V by 7 bases; bases with no gene match: 12. The CDR3 is made up of 16 amino acids. The V gene's germline CDR1 is MDHEN and CDR2 SYDVKM. CDR3 DNA sequence: TGTGCCAGCACCCAGGGGAGCGGGAGTGGAACAGATACGCAGTATTTT. Residues: CASTQGSGSGTDTQYF.

This clone was found once. V and J are TRBV7-2 and TRBJ2-5; D may be TRBD1 (5 bases). The CDR3 extends over 15 amino acids. The germline gives CDR1 SGHTA, CDR2 FQGNSA. The V gene lost 7 bases and the J gene lost 1 base, with 16 bases spanning the gap. The CDR3 is CASNARVGVQETQYF. CDR3 DNA: TGTGCCAGCAACGCCAGGGTAGGGGTCCAAGAGACCCAGTACTTC.

The chain has TRBV9 and TRBJ2-3, with TRBD2 as a possible D gene (7 bases). V was cut by 1 base and J by 3 bases, with 12 bases left in between. In germline, CDR1 is SGDLS, CDR2 YYNGEE. The CDR3 sequence is 15 residues long. The CDR3 region is CASSVTGGWTDTQYF. Written as DNA, the CDR3 is TGTGCCAGCAGCGTAACGGGGGGCTGGACAGATACGCAGTATTTT.

The chain has TRBV12-3 or TRBV12-4 and TRBJ1-1; no firm D call. The CDR3 runs to 12 residues. V lost 3 bases to trimming and J lost 4 bases, with 6 bases between them. Here the CDR3 reads CASSFYSTEAFF. CDR3 bases: TGTGCCAGCAGTTTCTATAGCACTGAAGCTTTCTTT.

V usage is TRBV18 and J usage is TRBJ2-3; the D gene is possibly TRBD1 (8 bases). Trimming pared 3 bases from V and 5 bases from J, leaving 15 bases between. This CDR3 has 15 residues. Looked up from germline, CDR1 is KGHSH and CDR2 is LQKENI. CDR3 residues: CASSPGTGGGDTQYF. The CDR3 DNA is TGTGCCAGCTCACCTGGGACAGGCGGGGGAGATACGCAGTATTTT.

This chain connects TRBV5-8 to TRBJ1-4; D is possibly TRBD1 (5 bases). Germline CDR1 SGHTS, CDR2 YDEGEE. V lost 4 bases, J lost 8 bases, and 15 bases lay in between. This CDR3 is built from 14 residues. The CDR3 DNA is TGTGCCAGCAGCGGGGTAGGGGTTGGCGAAAAACTGTTTTTT. Protein sequence: CASSGVGVGEKLFF. The entire variable domain, with the rest obtained from reference TRBV5-8 and TRBJ1-4, is as follows: EAGVTQSPTHLIKTRGQQATLRCSPISGHTSVYWYQQALGLGLQFLLWYDEGEERNRGNFPPRFSGRQFPNYSSELNVNALELEDSALYLCASSGVGVGEKLFFGSGTQLSVL.

The chain combines TRBV24-1 with TRBJ2-3; 8 positions agree with TRBD1. Per the germline V gene, CDR1 is KGHDR and CDR2 is SFDVKD. With 7 bases clipped from V and 3 bases from J, the junction kept 8 bases outside the gene matches. The CDR3 is 15 amino acids. DNA of the CDR3: TGTGCCACCAGCCCCGGACAGGGAAGGACAGATACGCAGTATTTT. This translates into CATSPGQGRTDTQYF.

The chain employs TRBV7-3 and TRBJ2-7, with 9 bases lining up with TRBD1. The length of the CDR3 is 14 residues. The trim removed 3 bases at V and 2 bases at J, leaving 2 bases unmatched. CDR1 and CDR2 from the germline V gene are SGHTA and FQGTGA. The CDR3 spells CASSLDRGPYEQYF. The CDR3 nucleotides are TGTGCCAGCAGCTTGGACAGGGGCCCCTACGAGCAGTACTTC. The variable domain in full, with the rest retrieved from reference TRBV7-3 and TRBJ2-7, is GAGVSQTPSNKVTEKGKYVELRCDPISGHTALYWYRQSLGQGPEFLIYFQGTGAADDSGLPNDRFFAVRPEGSVSTLKIQRTERGDSAVYLCASSLDRGPYEQYFGPGTRLTVT.

This chain links TRBV28 with TRBJ1-1; the D gene is possibly TRBD1 (5 bases). CDR1 and CDR2 from the germline V gene are MDHEN and SYDVKM. The CDR3 runs to 13 residues. The V gene lost 7 bases and the J gene lost 4 bases, with 13 bases spanning the gap. This chain's CDR3 is CASTLRGLTEAFF. The CDR3 coding sequence is TGTGCCAGCACCCTGCGGGGCCTCACTGAAGCTTTCTTT.

V gene TRBV7-9 combines with J gene TRBJ1-5; D call uncertain. Germline V lookup: CDR1 SEHNR, CDR2 FQNEAQ (reference sequence). The V gene lost 5 bases and the J gene lost 10 bases, with 12 bases spanning the gap. The CDR3 has 12 residues. For the CDR3, the DNA is TGTGCCAGCAGCCCCCCCGGTCGTCCCCAGCATTTT. Translated: CASSPPGRPQHF.

The CDR3 bases are TGTGCCAGCACCGAGGCCGGGACAGGGGGTTTTAGTACGCAGTATTTT. It yields the protein CASTEAGTGGFSTQYF. The chain is built from TRBV2 and TRBJ2-3; 11 nucleotides align to TRBD1. Germline V lookup: CDR1 SNHLY, CDR2 FYNNEI. V lost 7 bases and J lost 8; bases outside the gene matches: 14. CDR3 length: 16 amino acids.

This chain connects TRBV6-1 to TRBJ1-3; no clear D gene. The V gene's germline CDR1 is MNHNS and CDR2 SASEGT. V gave up 2 bases and J gave up 0 bases, with 8 bases separating them. CDR3 length: 15 residues. The CDR3 DNA is TGTGCCAGCAGTGAACGAGGACTCTCTGGAAACACCATATATTTT. Protein product: CASSERGLSGNTIYF.

This chain connects TRBV19 to TRBJ2-5, with TRBD1 matching 8 bases. Germline lookup yields CDR1 LNHDA and CDR2 SQIVND (reference sequence). The CDR3 totals 13 residues. Losses at the gene ends were 3 bases for V and 5 bases for J; bases not matched to a gene: 2. CDR3: CASSMWDRETQYF. The CDR3 bases are TGTGCCAGTAGTATGTGGGACAGGGAGACCCAGTACTTC.

This chain connects TRBV7-3 to TRBJ2-1; 9 bases fit TRBD2. Trimming at V came to 3 bases and at J to 1 base, leaving 7 bases not matched to a gene. Germline-derived CDR1 and CDR2 are SGHTA and FQGTGA. This CDR3 has 17 amino acids. The CDR3 DNA reads as TGTGCCAGCAGCTTGGGGAGCGGGGGGCCGTCCTACAATGAGCAGTTCTTC. This sequence encodes CASSLGSGGPSYNEQFF.

This chain connects TRBV11-2 to TRBJ2-2, with D maybe TRBD1 (6 bases). The V end was cut by 3 bases, the J end by 2 bases, with 13 bases between. This CDR3 has 16 amino acids. The germline V gene has CDR1 SGHAT and CDR2 FQNNGV. The CDR3 coding sequence is TGTGCCAGCAGCTTTGGGGCAGGGGCAAACACCGGGGAGCTGTTTTTT. It is translated as CASSFGAGANTGELFF.